The T cell receptor beta chain described here comes from a study of T-cell memory formation after mild COVID-19. Turning to the study itself: The study found TCR clusters largely donor specific.

Notes on the study in general: What remained unconfirmed was the SARS-CoV-2 specificity of second-wave clones peaking on day 37. Mainly in CM and EM were contracting CD4+ clones; CD8+ were in EMRA.

In its sample, this clonotype was seen a few times. Its antigen is not known. Germline assignment: CDR1 GTSNPN and CDR2 SVGIG (reference sequence). With 4 bases removed from V and 7 bases from J, the gap between germline ends came to 19 bases. The CDR3 is made up of 14 amino acids. A 5'RACE reaction primed in the constant segment made cDNA libraries of TCR alpha and TCR beta, and these carried sample barcodes and UMIs. TCRdb reprocessed the 5' RACE reads with MiXCR, giving one entry per CDR3 protein. The sample lists approximately 240,000 distinct CDR3 sequences; about 15% were seen once. The sequence was obtained from a man aged 18 to 35 who had mild COVID-19 (a few samples of this study predate the infection). Cell type and time point are not known. Sequenced: PBMCs or a T cell subset sorted from them (not recorded which). The genes are TRBV30 and TRBJ2-5; no definite D call. The DNA of the CDR3 is TGTGCCTGGACGTTCTCCGAGACCGGTGGGACCCAGTACTTC. It translates to CAWTFSETGGTQYF.